These 17 T cell receptor beta chains were sequenced from one sample in a study of blood T cell repertoires in COVID-19. Only in-frame clones appear in the TCRdb table, and some are missing; sequencing was by immunoSEQ multiplex PCR. The table lists about 140,000 clones, 84% of them singletons. Source material: PBMCs or T cells enriched from blood (not recorded which). These receptors were obtained from a man between 40 and 49 years old with acute COVID-19.

The J gene is TRBJ1-2, the V gene TRBV28; TRBD1 aligns across 8 bases. Germline lookup yields CDR1 MDHEN and CDR2 SYDVKM. This CDR3 region has 14 residues. V was pared by 7 bases and J by 4 bases, with 8 bases of the junction left unmatched. This chain's CDR3 is CASTISRGLYGYTF. The DNA for the CDR3 is TGTGCCAGCACCATCTCCAGGGGGCTCTATGGCTACACCTTC.

The chain joins TRBV28 to TRBJ2-7; 9 nucleotides line up with TRBD1. Looked up from germline, CDR1 is MDHEN and CDR2 is SYDVKM. V trimming: 5 bases; J trimming: 7 bases; junction bases outside the gene matches: 6. The CDR3 has 13 amino acids. The CDR3 DNA follows: TGTGCCAGCAGTCGGGGGACAGGGCGTGAGCAGTACTTC. Amino acids: CASSRGTGREQYF.

This clone was counted at least ten times. V usage is TRBV19 and J usage is TRBJ2-1, with a weak D call TRBD2 (6 bases). Germline V gene sequence: CDR1 LNHDA, CDR2 SQIVND (reference sequence). The CDR3 sequence is 13 residues long. Trimming stripped 11 bases from V and 6 bases from J, with 17 bases between. Written as DNA, the CDR3 is TGTGCCTGCGGGGCAGACTACTTCAATGAGCAGTTCTTC. Its protein product is CACGADYFNEQFF.

The V call is TRBV4-2, the J call TRBJ1-2, with D perhaps matching TRBD1 (5 bases). Germline CDR1 is LGHNA and CDR2 is YNFKEQ. CDR3 size: 15 residues. V was cut by 1 base and J by 3 bases, with 12 bases left in between. The DNA for the CDR3 is TGTGCCAGCAGCCAAGTGGGGGGAAACCACTATGGCTACACCTTC. Amino acid sequence: CASSQVGGNHYGYTF.

This chain joins TRBV2 and TRBJ2-3, with 7 bases that match TRBD2. V gave up 7 bases and J gave up 1 base; unmatched junction bases: 5. The CDR3 spans 14 residues. CDR1 and CDR2 from the germline V gene are SNHLY and FYNNEI. The CDR3 DNA follows: TGTGCCAGCATTCTCCGGGGGGGCACAGATACGCAGTATTTT. Amino acids: CASILRGGTDTQYF.

The chain combines TRBV30 with TRBJ1-1, with D unclear. This CDR3 spans 13 amino acids. The germline V gene has CDR1 GTSNPN and CDR2 SVGIG (reference sequence). The V and J ends lost 3 bases and 3 bases respectively, with 11 bases between them. As DNA, the CDR3 is TGTGCCTGGAGAGTCGGGGAGTACACTGAAGCTTTCTTT. The encoded protein is CAWRVGEYTEAFF.

This rearrangement joins TRBV18 to TRBJ1-1; TRBD1 aligns across 7 bases. Germline V CDR1 and CDR2: KGHSH, LQKENI. Trimming cost V 3 bases and J 7 bases; bases outside gene matches: 8. The CDR3 sequence is 14 residues long. The CDR3 DNA follows: TGTGCCAGCTCACCGGGGACAGCACTGTTTGAAGCTTTCTTT. As protein: CASSPGTALFEAFF.

The J gene is TRBJ1-3, the V gene TRBV11-2; no definite D call. Germline CDR1 and CDR2: SGHAT and FQNNGV. This CDR3 contains 17 residues. V dropped 3 bases and J dropped 0 bases, with 15 bases sitting between them. This CDR3 reads CASSFGPRAGSGNTIYF. DNA of the CDR3: TGTGCCAGCAGCTTTGGGCCTAGGGCGGGCTCTGGAAACACCATATATTTT.

The chain links TRBV19 to TRBJ1-2, with 7 bases lining up with TRBD1. CDR3 length: 16 amino acids. Germline V lookup: CDR1 LNHDA, CDR2 SQIVND (reference sequence). Unmatched junction bases numbered 12, after V lost 6 bases and J lost 2 bases. In DNA, the CDR3 is TGTGCCAGTAGACCTGCTTGGACAGGTTCCAACTATGGCTACACCTTC. Its protein is CASRPAWTGSNYGYTF.

The chain carries TRBV5-1 and TRBJ2-3; D is undetermined. The CDR3 contains 16 residues. CDR1 and CDR2 from the germline V gene are SGHRS and YFSETQ. The V gene lost 0 bases and the J gene lost 3 bases, with 14 bases spanning the gap. The CDR3 reads CASSLARGGATDTQYF. CDR3 DNA sequence: TGCGCCAGCAGCTTGGCCCGTGGTGGAGCAACAGATACGCAGTATTTT.

V and J are TRBV5-6 and TRBJ1-2, with 9 bases fitting TRBD1. CDR1 and CDR2 (germline): SGHDT, YYEEEE. The CDR3 extends over 17 amino acids. J lost 0 bases, V lost 4 bases, and 10 bases had no gene match. The CDR3 here is CASSPRTGVGANYGYTF. The CDR3 DNA follows: TGTGCCAGCAGCCCACGGACAGGGGTGGGGGCTAACTATGGCTACACCTTC.

This chain links TRBV28 with TRBJ1-2; D is uncertain. Germline V gene lookup returns CDR1 MDHEN and CDR2 SYDVKM. V was clipped by 7 bases and J by 5 bases, with 14 bases between them. The CDR3 spans 13 residues. CDR3 nucleotide sequence: TGTGCCAGCACCCAAGCGACTGAATATGGCTACACCTTC. Translating it yields CASTQATEYGYTF.

The chain couples TRBV28 to TRBJ1-1; 7 positions match TRBD1. Germline V gene data show CDR1 as MDHEN and CDR2 as SYDVKM. The CDR3 spans 15 residues. The junction had 5 bases not matched to a gene; V was cut back by 3 bases and J by 1 base. The CDR3 here is CASSFNRGRNTEAFF. DNA of the CDR3: TGTGCCAGCAGTTTCAACAGGGGAAGGAACACTGAAGCTTTCTTT.

This chain joins TRBV24-1 and TRBJ1-5; D not certain. Germline assignment: CDR1 KGHDR and CDR2 SFDVKD. V lost 7 bases and J lost 5, with 8 bases in between. This CDR3 contains 12 residues. The CDR3 region has the DNA TGTGCCACCAGCGAGGGTGATCAGCCCCAGCATTTT. Its translation: CATSEGDQPQHF.

The chain employs TRBV12-3 or TRBV12-4 and TRBJ1-2; TRBD1 matches 7 bases. The trim removed 7 bases at V and 2 bases at J, leaving 4 bases unmatched. The CDR3 length is 13 residues. The CDR3 nucleotides read TGTGCCAGCAAACTACAGGGGAACTATGGCTACACCTTC. It encodes CASKLQGNYGYTF.

The chain uses TRBV3-1 (or the pseudogene TRBV3-2) and TRBJ2-5; D might be TRBD2 (6 bases). The CDR3 has 14 amino acids. Between the trimmed V and J ends, which lost 4 bases and 5 bases, there was a span of 14 bases. Germline V gene sequence: CDR1 LGHDT, CDR2 YNNKEL (reference sequence). This chain's CDR3 is CASSLTRTWETQYF. The CDR3 bases are TGTGCCAGCAGCCTGACTAGGACGTGGGAGACCCAGTACTTC.

V is TRBV19 and J is TRBJ2-1; unclear D gene. Germline CDR1 and CDR2: LNHDA and SQIVND (reference sequence). The CDR3 extends over 12 amino acids. Trimming took 5 bases from V and 5 from J, leaving 7 bases between them. The CDR3 spells CASSYPNNEQFF. CDR3 nucleotides: TGTGCCAGTAGTTACCCTAACAATGAGCAGTTCTTC. Variable domain in full (rest from reference TRBV19 and TRBJ2-1): DGGITQSPKYLFRKEGQNVTLSCEQNLNHDAMYWYRQDPGQGLRLIYYSQIVNDFQKGDIAEGYSVSREKKESFPLTVTSAQKNPTAFYLCASSYPNNEQFFGPGTRLTVL.